The 8 T cell receptor beta chains reported below all come from one sample, sequenced in a study of identical twins' blood T cells. TCRdb used MiXCR to reprocess the 5' RACE reads, holding one entry per CDR3 protein. The sample holds a few hundred thousand distinct CDR3 sequences, around 30% seen once. The sample taken for sequencing was PBMCs. Receptors were obtained from a woman aged 18 to 50 in good health.

The chain carries TRBV27 and TRBJ2-2; 7 nucleotides agree with TRBD1. The CDR3 covers 18 residues. Germline V gene data show CDR1 as MNHEY and CDR2 as SMNVEV (reference sequence). J lost 1 base, V lost 5 bases, and 13 bases had no gene match. DNA for the CDR3: TGTGCCAGCAGTCCAATAAACGTCGACAGGGTGAACACCGGGGAGCTGTTTTTT. Residues: CASSPINVDRVNTGELFF.

The genes are TRBV11-2 and TRBJ2-1; 9 bases are shared with TRBD1. Germline trimming cut 1 base from V and 10 bases from J; bases unmatched to any gene: 5. CDR1 and CDR2 (germline): SGHAT, FQNNGV. The CDR3 is 14 residues long. The CDR3 DNA reads as TGTGCCAGCAGCTTAGGACAGGGGGAAGACGAGCAGTTCTTC. Its translation: CASSLGQGEDEQFF.

There are a few counts of this clonotype. This chain connects TRBV7-9 to TRBJ1-1, with D possibly being TRBD1 (6 bases). With 5 bases removed from V and 11 bases from J, the gap between germline ends came to 12 bases. CDR1 is SEHNR, CDR2 FQNEAQ, per germline (reference sequence). The CDR3 runs 11 residues. The CDR3 DNA follows: TGTGCCAGCAGCCGGGACACCATGGCTTTCTTT. It translates to CASSRDTMAFF.

The chain is built from TRBV20-1 and TRBJ2-3, with TRBD2 matching over 8 bases. The CDR3 length is 14 residues. V was clipped by 6 bases and J by 1 base; unmatched bases: 6. The V gene's germline CDR1 is DFQATT and CDR2 SNEGSKA (reference sequence). The CDR3 sequence is CSATPTSGTDTQYF. The CDR3 DNA reads as TGCAGTGCCACTCCGACTAGCGGCACAGATACGCAGTATTTT.

The rearrangement uses TRBV7-8 and TRBJ1-2; maybe TRBD1 (5 bases). Trimming took 0 bases from V and 3 from J, leaving 11 bases between them. This CDR3 spans 15 amino acids. Germline CDR1 SGHVS, CDR2 FQNEAQ. CDR3 amino acids: CASSLAGRGDYGYTF. CDR3 bases: TGTGCCAGCAGCTTAGCCGGACGGGGCGACTATGGCTACACCTTC.

The rearrangement links TRBV28 to TRBJ1-4; D ambiguous. The germline V gene encodes CDR1 MDHEN and CDR2 SYDVKM. Between the trimmed V and J ends, which lost 6 bases and 10 bases, there was a span of 15 bases. This CDR3 is 13 amino acids long. CDR3 sequence reads: CASSPNLVGKLFF. As DNA, the CDR3 is TGTGCCAGCAGCCCGAACTTGGTAGGAAAACTGTTTTTT.

This clonotype was observed a handful of times. The rearrangement uses TRBV20-1 and TRBJ2-5; possible D gene TRBD2, 6 bases. V was trimmed by 5 bases and J by 5 bases, leaving 12 bases between them. The CDR3 has 12 residues. Germline V gene sequence: CDR1 DFQATT, CDR2 SNEGSKA (reference sequence). CDR3 residues: CSARLGGETQYF. The CDR3 region has the DNA TGCAGTGCTCGACTTGGAGGGGAGACCCAGTACTTC.

The V gene is TRBV7-9, the J gene TRBJ2-1; TRBD2 matches 11 bases. Germline lookup yields CDR1 SEHNR and CDR2 FQNEAQ (reference sequence). The CDR3 consists of 17 residues. J was trimmed by 4 bases and V by 5 bases; bases with no gene match: 10. CDR3 in DNA: TGTGCCAGCAGCCTACCCACCGGGACTAGCGGATACAATGAGCAGTTCTTC. Protein sequence: CASSLPTGTSGYNEQFF.